The 14 T cell receptor beta chains below come from one sample, sequenced in a study of cytomegalovirus exposure and HLA in healthy donors. The primer mix had 60 Vbeta and 13 Jbeta primers. Profiling relied on immunoSEQ multiplex PCR, and the TCRdb table lists in-frame clones only, not all of them. The sample lists about 170,000 clones; about 79% were seen once. Source material: PBMCs. The receptors come from a woman in her fifties or sixties in good health and CMV-seronegative.

V is TRBV29-1 and J is TRBJ2-6, with D unclear. The CDR3 loop spans 14 amino acids. With 4 bases removed from V and 1 base from J, the gap between germline ends came to 8 bases. Germline CDR1 reads SQVTM; CDR2 reads ANQGSEA. The CDR3 DNA reads TGCAGCGTTGGGGTAGCTTCTGGGGCCAACGTCCTGACTTTC. This codes for CSVGVASGANVLTF.

This chain joins TRBV28 and TRBJ2-7; the D gene is possibly TRBD1 (5 bases). The CDR3 consists of 15 residues. The V end was cut by 5 bases, the J end by 3 bases, with 17 bases between. Germline CDR1 is MDHEN and CDR2 is SYDVKM. The CDR3 sequence is CASSPAVGRVYEQYF. The CDR3 DNA reads TGTGCCAGCAGTCCGGCGGTGGGCAGGGTCTACGAGCAGTACTTC. Drawing the rest from reference TRBV28 and TRBJ2-7, the complete variable domain is DVKVTQSSRYLVKRTGEKVFLECVQDMDHENMFWYRQDPGLGLRLIYFSYDVKMKEKGDIPEGYSVSREKKERFSLILESASTNQTSMYLCASSPAVGRVYEQYFGPGTRLTVT.

The chain employs TRBV28 and TRBJ1-5; TRBD1 might be the D (5 bases). Trimming removed 2 bases at V and 3 bases at J, with 8 bases between. CDR3 size: 14 residues. Germline CDR1 MDHEN, CDR2 SYDVKM. CDR3 loop: CASSLDSTNQPQHF. In DNA, the CDR3 is TGTGCCAGCAGTTTAGACAGTACCAATCAGCCCCAGCATTTT.

As for this clone: The sample contains more than one DNA sequence encoding this CDR3. The V call is TRBV2, the J call TRBJ2-3; the match to TRBD2 covers 7 bases. V gave up 5 bases and J gave up 1 base; unmatched junction bases: 0. The CDR3 totals 13 residues. Germline CDR1 reads SNHLY; CDR2 reads FYNNEI. In nucleotides, the CDR3 is TGTGCCAGCAGTCTAGCGGGCACAGATACGCAGTATTTT. Its protein is CASSLAGTDTQYF.

The chain links TRBV2 to TRBJ2-1; the match to TRBD1 covers 10 bases. Germline assignment: CDR1 SNHLY and CDR2 FYNNEI. The CDR3 is 14 residues long. Trimming cost V 6 bases and J 4 bases; bases outside gene matches: 3. CDR3 amino acids: CASRTGGQYNEQFF. As DNA, the CDR3 is TGTGCCAGCAGGACAGGGGGCCAATACAATGAGCAGTTCTTC.

V is TRBV28 and J is TRBJ1-5; 11 bases map to TRBD1. The CDR3 is 17 amino acids. Germline loops: CDR1 MDHEN, CDR2 SYDVKM. The J segment lost 7 bases and the V segment lost 2 bases, leaving 10 bases of the junction unmatched. The DNA of the CDR3 is TGTGCCAGCAGTTTAAATTCGGGGACAGGGGGGGTGCAGCCCCAGCATTTT. This translates into CASSLNSGTGGVQPQHF.

The V gene is TRBV5-6, the J gene TRBJ2-6, with a tentative D call TRBD1 (5 bases). There are 18 residues in the CDR3. Germline V gives CDR1 SGHDT, CDR2 YYEEEE. With 2 bases removed from V and 0 bases from J, the gap between germline ends came to 15 bases. The CDR3 sequence is CASSLPGRANSGANVLTF. CDR3 DNA: TGTGCCAGCAGCTTACCGGGCAGGGCAAACTCTGGGGCCAACGTCCTGACTTTC.

This clone was observed a handful of times. The V and J genes are TRBV29-1 and TRBJ2-5, with 9 bases fitting TRBD2. Germline-derived CDR1 and CDR2 are SQVTM and ANQGSEA. The CDR3 has 16 residues. J lost 5 bases, V lost 1 base, and 11 bases had no gene match. The DNA for the CDR3 is TGCAGCGTTGAAGGGGGCGGGGGGGGAAAAGGGGAGACCCAGTACTTC. Residues: CSVEGGGGGKGETQYF.

The rearrangement links TRBV15 to TRBJ1-4; no clear D. Trimming stripped 0 bases from V and 7 bases from J, with 15 bases between. The CDR3 runs 16 residues. The germline V gene encodes CDR1 LNHNV and CDR2 YYDKDF (reference sequence). The CDR3 bases are TGTGCCACCAGCAGAGATCCGGCGCAGGTTGGTGAAAAACTGTTTTTT. It yields the protein CATSRDPAQVGEKLFF.

With regard to this clone: Mismatch with germline at one junction end may stem from a read error. The chain is built from TRBV29-1 and TRBJ2-7; D unresolved. The germline CDR1 and CDR2 sequences are SQVTM and ANQGSEA. The CDR3 is made up of 13 amino acids. The CDR3 region has the DNA TGCAGCGTTAAAGACGACACGGCCTACGAGCAGTACTTC. This codes for CSVKDDTAYEQYF.

The V call is TRBV7-2, the J call TRBJ1-4; no definite D call. The CDR3 consists of 13 residues. V was clipped by 3 bases and J by 7 bases, with 9 bases between them. Germline V gives CDR1 SGHTA, CDR2 FQGNSA. DNA for the CDR3: TGTGCCAGCAGCTTTCTAATTGGTGAAAAACTGTTTTTT. This sequence encodes CASSFLIGEKLFF.

Note on this clone: The same CDR3 can be traced to other DNA sequences in this sample. The chain has TRBV28 and TRBJ2-6; TRBD1 might be the D (5 bases). Germline CDR1 MDHEN, CDR2 SYDVKM. The CDR3 has 15 amino acids. Between the trimmed V and J ends, which lost 2 bases and 2 bases, there was a span of 7 bases. The CDR3 here is CASSLRGTGANVLTF. CDR3 bases: TGTGCCAGCAGTTTAAGGGGCACTGGGGCCAACGTCCTGACTTTC. Using reference TRBV28 and TRBJ2-6 for the parts outside the CDR3, the full variable domain is DVKVTQSSRYLVKRTGEKVFLECVQDMDHENMFWYRQDPGLGLRLIYFSYDVKMKEKGDIPEGYSVSREKKERFSLILESASTNQTSMYLCASSLRGTGANVLTFGAGSRLTVL.

Worth noting for this clone: The same CDR3 also results from other DNA sequences found in this sample. The rearrangement joins TRBV4-1 to TRBJ2-7, with 9 bases matching TRBD1. Unmatched junction bases numbered 7, after V lost 5 bases and J lost 2 bases. Germline CDR1 is MGHRA and CDR2 is YSYEKL. This CDR3 spans 15 amino acids. DNA of the CDR3: TGCGCCAGCAGCTTGGGGGGACAGGGTGCCTACGAGCAGTACTTC. Amino acid sequence: CASSLGGQGAYEQYF.

This chain joins TRBV6-5 and TRBJ1-2; D may be TRBD1 (6 bases). V gave up 2 bases and J gave up 8 bases, with 12 bases separating them. The CDR3 spans 13 residues. CDR1 is MNHEY, CDR2 SVGAGI, per germline. The CDR3 protein is CASSYPTGSGYTF. Here the CDR3 DNA reads TGTGCCAGCAGTTACCCGACAGGAAGCGGCTACACCTTC.